Each of the 25 T cell receptor beta chains below was sequenced from the same sample in a study of blood T cell repertoires in COVID-19. The assay was immunoSEQ multiplex PCR, and TCRdb's table has in-frame clones only and misses some. The sample carries about 360,000 clones, around 84% recorded once. The source material was peripheral blood. Every receptor here comes from a human donor with acute or convalescent COVID-19. The donor label of this sample is uncertain.

This chain joins TRBV2 and TRBJ2-1; 11 bases fit TRBD2. There are 15 residues in the CDR3. Germline loops: CDR1 SNHLY, CDR2 FYNNEI. V trimming: 7 bases; J trimming: 7 bases; junction bases outside the gene matches: 9. The CDR3 spells CASTTLAGGVNEQFF. For the CDR3, the DNA is TGTGCCAGCACTACGCTAGCGGGAGGTGTAAATGAGCAGTTCTTC. The full variable domain, in which reference TRBV2 and TRBJ2-1 provide the parts outside the CDR3, is EPEVTQTPSHQVTQMGQEVILRCVPISNHLYFYWYRQILGQKVEFLVSFYNNEISEKSEIFDDQFSVERPDGSNFTLKIRSTKLEDSAMYFCASTTLAGGVNEQFFGPGTRLTVL.

The CDR3 DNA is TGCGCCAGCACCGTACTAGCGGGAGGGAACAATGAGCAGTTCTTC. Residues: CASTVLAGGNNEQFF. This chain connects TRBV5-1 to TRBJ2-1; 13 positions agree with TRBD2. V gave up 6 bases and J gave up 5 bases; unmatched junction bases: 5. Germline loops: CDR1 SGHRS, CDR2 YFSETQ. The CDR3 has 15 residues. The full variable domain, in which reference TRBV5-1 and TRBJ2-1 provide the parts outside the CDR3, is KAGVTQTPRYLIKTRGQQVTLSCSPISGHRSVSWYQQTPGQGLQFLFEYFSETQRNKGNFPGRFSGRQFSNSRSEMNVSTLELGDSALYLCASTVLAGGNNEQFFGPGTRLTVL.

This clone was observed a few times. The chain carries TRBV7-6 and TRBJ2-2, with 8 bases identical to TRBD1. After removal of 5 bases from V and 2 bases from J, the junction contained 4 bases not matched to a gene. Germline loops: CDR1 SGHVS, CDR2 FNYEAQ. This CDR3 comprises 15 residues. This CDR3 reads CASSPQGANTGELFF. The CDR3 DNA follows: TGTGCCAGCAGCCCTCAGGGGGCCAACACCGGGGAGCTGTTTTTT. The entire variable domain, with the rest obtained from reference TRBV7-6 and TRBJ2-2, is as follows: GAGVSQSPRYKVTKRGQDVALRCDPISGHVSLYWYRQALGQGPEFLTYFNYEAQQDKSGLPNDRFSAERPEGSISTLTIQRTEQRDSAMYRCASSPQGANTGELFFGEGSRLTVL.

This chain links TRBV10-1 with TRBJ1-1; 7 nucleotides agree with TRBD1. The V gene's germline CDR1 is WNHNN and CDR2 SYGVQD (reference sequence). J was trimmed by 2 bases and V by 5 bases; bases with no gene match: 14. This CDR3 region has 17 residues. The CDR3 DNA reads TGCGCCAGCAGTCCCGTCCGACAGGGCGCGAAAAACACTGAAGCTTTCTTT. The encoded protein is CASSPVRQGAKNTEAFF.

The chain is built from TRBV9 and TRBJ1-1; 11 bases line up with TRBD1. Germline CDR1 reads SGDLS; CDR2 reads YYNGEE. The CDR3 is 17 amino acids. V lost 0 bases and J lost 0; bases outside the gene matches: 4. The chain's CDR3 is CASSVDGTGGLNTEAFF. DNA for the CDR3: TGTGCCAGCAGCGTAGACGGGACAGGGGGTCTGAACACTGAAGCTTTCTTT.

This CDR3 is CASSRMTGTDTQYF. For the CDR3, the DNA is TGTGCCAGCAGCCGTATGACAGGGACAGATACGCAGTATTTT. This chain uses TRBV5-6 with TRBJ2-3, with 7 bases that match TRBD1. This CDR3 has 14 residues. Germline trimming cut 4 bases from V and 3 bases from J; bases unmatched to any gene: 5. Germline CDR1 and CDR2: SGHDT and YYEEEE.

V and J are TRBV6-6 and TRBJ1-2; D remains unclear. The germline V gene has CDR1 MNHNY and CDR2 SVGAGI (reference sequence). The CDR3 extends over 16 amino acids. V gave up 5 bases and J gave up 6 bases, with 22 bases separating them. The CDR3 DNA sequence: TGTGCCAGCAGTCCCGATCTATTAGGTTTTCGGGATGGCTACACCTTC. Its translation: CASSPDLLGFRDGYTF.

The J gene is TRBJ2-4, the V gene TRBV29-1; D is possibly TRBD2 (7 bases). The CDR3 is 13 residues long. Looked up from germline, CDR1 is SQVTM and CDR2 is ANQGSEA. V lost 7 bases, J lost 3 bases, and 13 bases lay in between. The CDR3 nucleotides are TGCAGCGCACAGGGAGGGGGCAAAAACATTCAGTACTTC. This sequence encodes CSAQGGGKNIQYF.

The chain combines TRBV5-1 with TRBJ2-3; 9 nucleotides match TRBD2. Losses at the gene ends were 0 bases for V and 7 bases for J; bases not matched to a gene: 6. The CDR3 consists of 15 residues. Germline assignment: CDR1 SGHRS and CDR2 YFSETQ. The CDR3 loop reads CASSLDGTSKNTQYF. CDR3 in DNA: TGCGCCAGCAGCTTGGATGGGACTAGCAAAAATACGCAGTATTTT. Full variable domain (rest looked up from reference TRBV5-1 and TRBJ2-3): KAGVTQTPRYLIKTRGQQVTLSCSPISGHRSVSWYQQTPGQGLQFLFEYFSETQRNKGNFPGRFSGRQFSNSRSEMNVSTLELGDSALYLCASSLDGTSKNTQYFGPGTRLTVL.

This sequence joins TRBV7-8 and TRBJ2-5; D is uncertain. Germline values: CDR1 SGHVS, CDR2 FQNEAQ. V shed 6 bases and J shed 7 bases, with 15 bases lying between them. There are 13 residues in the CDR3. CDR3 sequence (DNA): TGTGCCAGCAGTTCCACCGCCGTGGCGACCCAGTACTTC. This gives the protein CASSSTAVATQYF.

V and J are TRBV27 and TRBJ1-1; 7 bases align to TRBD1. This CDR3 contains 15 residues. Per the germline V gene, CDR1 is MNHEY and CDR2 is SMNVEV (reference sequence). J was trimmed by 8 bases and V by 8 bases; bases with no gene match: 17. The CDR3 reads CASCRDSIRVSEAFF. CDR3 sequence (DNA): TGTGCCAGCTGCCGGGACAGTATAAGGGTAAGCGAAGCTTTCTTT.

The chain recombines TRBV5-1 with TRBJ2-7; D may be TRBD1 (6 bases). The CDR3 spans 15 residues. Germline V lookup: CDR1 SGHRS, CDR2 YFSETQ. V lost 4 bases and J lost 7, with 21 bases in between. In DNA form, the CDR3 reads TGCGCCAGCAGCCAAGACGGACAGTTGGCTAGAGAGCAGTACTTC. As protein: CASSQDGQLAREQYF.

This clone has just a few counts. The V and J genes are TRBV20-1 and TRBJ2-7, with D possibly matching TRBD2 (6 bases). The CDR3 covers 14 residues. Germline lookup yields CDR1 DFQATT and CDR2 SNEGSKA (reference sequence). Trimming took 3 bases from V and 2 from J, leaving 14 bases between them. The CDR3 DNA follows: TGCAGTGCTAGTAGTACTAGCTTTACCTACGAGCAGTACTTC. Its translation is CSASSTSFTYEQYF.

Only a few counts were recorded for this clone. The rearrangement uses TRBV27 and TRBJ2-2; possibly TRBD2 for D (5 bases). CDR3 length: 12 amino acids. V gave up 6 bases and J gave up 7 bases, with 9 bases separating them. Germline V gives CDR1 MNHEY, CDR2 SMNVEV (reference sequence). The DNA for the CDR3 is TGTGCCAGCAGCTTTCGGGGCGGGGAGCTGTTTTTT. Translating gives CASSFRGGELFF.

The chain employs TRBV4-1 and TRBJ1-3, with a weak D call TRBD1 (5 bases). The CDR3 is 17 amino acids. The germline gives CDR1 MGHRA, CDR2 YSYEKL. The ends were cut back, 0 bases at V and 1 base at J, with 13 bases in the middle. CDR3 DNA sequence: TGCGCCAGCAGCCAAGATGTGACAGTTCCTTCTGGAAACACCATATATTTT. This gives the protein CASSQDVTVPSGNTIYF.

This chain uses TRBV9 with TRBJ2-5; 8 bases agree with TRBD2. After removal of 0 bases from V and 2 bases from J, the junction contained 6 bases not matched to a gene. Looked up from germline, CDR1 is SGDLS and CDR2 is YYNGEE. The CDR3 has 16 residues. The CDR3 here is CASSVVPSGHQETQYF. The CDR3 nucleotides are TGTGCCAGCAGCGTAGTCCCTAGCGGGCATCAAGAGACCCAGTACTTC.

Concerning this clone: One base away lies a much larger clone, so this may be a sequencing read error. The chain joins TRBV11-2 to TRBJ1-5; D uncertain. Trimming removed 4 bases from V and 0 bases from J, with 4 bases in between. In germline, CDR1 is SGHAT, CDR2 FQNNGV. CDR3 length: 13 residues. This CDR3 reads CASSSYSNQPQHF. CDR3 coding DNA: TGTGCCAGCAGCTCCTATAGCAATCAGCCCCAGCATTTT.

This clone was recorded only once. The genes are TRBV6-6 and TRBJ2-2; TRBD1 might be the D (6 bases). The CDR3 extends over 15 amino acids. Trimming stripped 0 bases from V and 8 bases from J, with 13 bases between. CDR1 MNHNY and CDR2 SVGAGI come from the germline V gene (reference sequence). The CDR3 is CASSYSGTPRGELFF. Written as DNA, the CDR3 is TGTGCCAGCAGTTACTCGGGGACACCGAGAGGGGAGCTGTTTTTT.

The chain carries TRBV5-4 and TRBJ2-2; D gene ambiguous. This CDR3 contains 13 residues. CDR1 is SGHNT and CDR2 is YYREEE in the germline V gene (reference sequence). V gave up 3 bases and J gave up 0 bases, with 3 bases separating them. In nucleotides, the CDR3 is TGTGCCAGCAGCTCCGCGAACACCGGGGAGCTGTTTTTT. It translates to CASSSANTGELFF.

The CDR3 sequence: CASRGPGLASNEQFF. CDR3 sequence (DNA): TGTGCCAGCAGGGGGCCGGGACTAGCGAGTAATGAGCAGTTCTTC. The chain links TRBV6-6 to TRBJ2-1; 10 bases agree with TRBD2. The J segment lost 7 bases and the V segment lost 6 bases, leaving 9 bases of the junction unmatched. CDR1 is MNHNY and CDR2 is SVGAGI in the germline V gene (reference sequence). CDR3 length equals 15 residues.

V and J are TRBV3-1 (or the pseudogene TRBV3-2) and TRBJ2-5; no reliable D call. The germline CDR1 and CDR2 sequences are LGHDT and YNNKEL (reference sequence). Between the trimmed V and J ends, which lost 3 bases and 2 bases, there was a span of 16 bases. The CDR3 contains 16 residues. The CDR3 protein is CASSHQRGPLQETQYF. The CDR3 nucleotides read TGTGCCAGCAGCCATCAACGAGGTCCGCTACAAGAGACCCAGTACTTC.

The chain recombines TRBV10-2 with TRBJ2-1, with 12 bases matching TRBD2. The V segment lost 8 bases and the J segment 7 bases; nucleotides outside the gene matches: 6. This CDR3 has 14 amino acids. CDR1 is WSHSY, CDR2 SAAADI, per germline. CDR3 in amino acids: CASLTSGSGNEQFF. In DNA form, the CDR3 reads TGCGCCAGCTTGACTAGCGGGAGCGGTAATGAGCAGTTCTTC.

The chain carries TRBV27 and TRBJ1-4; D is possibly TRBD1 (6 bases). CDR3 size: 13 residues. Germline-derived CDR1 and CDR2 are MNHEY and SMNVEV (reference sequence). Trimming stripped 4 bases from V and 11 bases from J, with 14 bases between. Here the CDR3 DNA reads TGTGCCAGCAGTTCCGAACCTACAGGGAAACTGTTTTTT. Residues: CASSSEPTGKLFF.

This clone has only one observation. The chain uses TRBV10-2 and TRBJ1-6; D not certain. CDR3 length: 13 residues. The germline V gene encodes CDR1 WSHSY and CDR2 SAAADI. Trimming left V 2 bases short and J 10 bases short, with 9 bases between. CDR3 in DNA: TGCGCCAGCAGTGAGCGGGTTGGCTCACCCCTCCACTTT. It translates to CASSERVGSPLHF.

This clone was seen a few times. The chain uses TRBV28 and TRBJ1-5; TRBD1 might be the D (5 bases). This CDR3 spans 15 amino acids. Germline V gene data show CDR1 as MDHEN and CDR2 as SYDVKM. V was shortened by 5 bases and J by 5 bases, with 16 bases between the two germline ends. CDR3: CASSHPQGAYQPQHF. CDR3 coding DNA: TGTGCCAGCAGTCACCCCCAGGGCGCTTATCAGCCCCAGCATTTT.